The present entry profiles one TCR beta chain with its context. Its antigen is not identified. This sample was taken from a study of shared clonotypes between healthy human individuals. The study's findings and limits: The genetic and exposure-history diversity represented was limited by few donors. Depth was large, yet rarefaction showed that sorted-subset sequencing was incomplete.

CD45RO-negative CD8 cells positively selected for CCR7 made up the naive population, which excluded terminally differentiated effector memory CD45RA+ cells. Germline CDR1 and CDR2: SGHDT and YYEEEE. With 4 bases clipped from V and 7 bases from J, the junction kept 10 bases outside the gene matches. This CDR3 is built from 15 residues. TCRdb's copy holds only in-frame clones and misses some; the assay was immunoSEQ multiplex PCR. In the table there are about 590,000 clones, around 95% of which are singletons. Sequencing was done on a sample of naive CD8+ T cells sorted from blood. The TCR sequence derives from a woman aged 25 to 45 in good health. The V gene is TRBV5-6, the J gene TRBJ2-2, with 7 bases lining up with TRBD2. CDR3: CASSLGRGGGGELFF. CDR3 nucleotide sequence: TGTGCCAGCAGCCTGGGCCGCGGGGGAGGCGGGGAGCTGTTTTTT.